This is a list of T cell receptor beta chains from one sample in a study of beta chain features in type 1 diabetes. Sequencing used immunoSEQ multiplex PCR; TCRdb keeps in-frame clones, though not all of them. The sample has almost 350,000 clones; 6.5% to 10% are singletons. Sequenced input: central memory CD4+ T cells from blood. Receptor source: a woman younger than 35 in good health. Both conserved end residues are part of each CDR3. A D gene is named only where the DNA matches it firmly. Not all rows give a size; the values are once, few, many and, for expanded clones, a class.

-	TRBV4-3	-	TRBJ2-1	15	CASSQTYRDPVSQFF	TGCGCCAGCAGCCAAACATACCGGGATCCCGTATCGCAGTTCTTC
few	TRBV25-1	-	TRBJ2-7	15	CASSGMGAGLNEQYF	TGTGCCAGCAGTGGGATGGGGGCCGGGTTGAACGAGCAGTACTTC
few	TRBV18	-	TRBJ2-5	13	CASSWTAQETQYF	TGTGCCAGCTCATGGACAGCCCAAGAGACCCAGTACTTC
few	TRBV4-3	-	TRBJ1-4	14	CASSQDGGPGRLFF	TGCGCCAGCAGCCAAGATGGTGGACCGGGCAGGCTGTTTTTT
few	TRBV5-1	-	TRBJ2-5	15	CASSLGPGGGETQYF	TGCGCCAGCAGCTTGGGCCCCGGAGGGGGGGAGACCCAGTACTTC
few	TRBV6-6	-	TRBJ2-1	15	CASSPDLSSYNEQFF	TGTGCCAGCAGTCCAGACCTGAGCTCCTACAATGAGCAGTTCTTC
-	TRBV11-1	-	TRBJ2-7	13	CASAPLEAYEQYF	TGTGCCAGCGCTCCCCTGGAAGCCTACGAGCAGTACTTC
many	TRBV7-3	-	TRBJ2-3	14	CASSLSHNTDTQYF	TGTGCCAGCAGCTTAAGTCACAACACAGATACGCAGTATTTT
few	TRBV9	-	TRBJ2-1	13	CASSPRLGDEQFF	TGTGCCAGCAGCCCCCGACTAGGCGATGAGCAGTTCTTC
many	TRBV5-4	-	TRBJ2-6	14	CASSLDTGANVLTF	TGTGCCAGCAGTTTAGACACTGGGGCCAACGTCCTGACTTTC
once	TRBV5-1	-	TRBJ2-5	12	CASSLAGRDFYF	TGCGCCAGCAGCTTGGCCGGGCGGGACTTCTACTTC
-	TRBV5-1	TRBD2	TRBJ2-3	16	CASSLAGTSGTDTQYF	TGCGCCAGCAGCTTGGCCGGGACTAGTGGTACAGATACGCAGTATTTT
many	TRBV25-1	TRBD2	TRBJ2-5	15	CASSLLAGEAQAQYF	TGTGCCAGCAGTCTTCTAGCGGGAGAGGCCCAGGCCCAGTACTTC
few	TRBV18	-	TRBJ2-5	13	CASSPQGRETQYF	TGTGCCAGCTCACCACAGGGTAGAGAGACCCAGTACTTC
-	TRBV12-5	TRBD1	TRBJ2-3	14	CASGRGQSTDTQYF	TGTGCTAGTGGCCGGGGACAGAGCACAGATACGCAGTATTTT
-	TRBV7-8	TRBD2	TRBJ2-1	17	CASSSFTSGISYNEQFF	TGTGCCAGCAGCTCATTTACTAGCGGAATCTCCTACAATGAGCAGTTCTTC
-	TRBV7-9	-	TRBJ2-1	15	CASSSSVVSYNEQFF	TGTGCCAGCAGCTCTAGCGTAGTCTCCTACAATGAGCAGTTCTTC
-	TRBV4-2	-	TRBJ2-5	14	CASSVSGTKETQYF	TGTGCCAGCAGCGTTAGCGGAACTAAAGAGACCCAGTACTTC
few	TRBV7-9	TRBD2	TRBJ2-1	13	CASSSDDLTSGFF	TGTGCCAGCAGCTCCGACGATTTGACTAGCGGGTTCTTC
few	TRBV7-8	TRBD2	TRBJ2-7	16	CASSSRPLAGAHEQYF	TGTGCCAGCAGCTCCCGCCCTTTAGCGGGAGCCCACGAGCAGTACTTC
few	TRBV7-2	TRBD2	TRBJ2-3	15	CASSLTSGSQDTQYF	TGTGCCAGCAGCTTGACTAGCGGGAGCCAGGATACGCAGTATTTT
many	TRBV4-3	-	TRBJ2-2	14	CASSHEWGTGELFF	TGCGCCAGCAGCCATGAATGGGGGACCGGGGAGCTGTTTTTT
-	TRBV29-1	-	TRBJ2-5	13	CSVLQGGQETQYF	TGCAGCGTTTTACAGGGTGGGCAAGAGACCCAGTACTTC
-	TRBV10-3	TRBD1	TRBJ2-7	15	CAISSRTGDTYEQYF	TGTGCCATCAGCTCTCGGACAGGGGACACCTACGAGCAGTACTTC
-	TRBV19	-	TRBJ2-2	15	CASYNEGINTGELFF	TGTGCCAGTTACAACGAAGGAATTAACACCGGGGAGCTGTTTTTT
-	TRBV4-2	-	TRBJ1-5	14	CASSEDSLNQPQHF	TGTGCCAGCAGCGAGGACAGCCTCAATCAGCCCCAGCATTTT
few	TRBV11-2	TRBD2	TRBJ2-5	16	CASSSLSGSWGETQYF	TGTGCCAGCAGCTCACTCAGCGGGAGTTGGGGGGAGACCCAGTACTTC
many	TRBV29-1	TRBD2	TRBJ2-3	18	CSVEQAGLAGGHTDTQYF	TGCAGCGTTGAACAGGCGGGACTAGCGGGAGGTCACACAGATACGCAGTATTTT
-	TRBV4-2	-	TRBJ2-3	15	CASSQDKGPGDTQYF	TGTGCCAGCAGCCAAGATAAAGGGCCCGGAGATACGCAGTATTTT
few	TRBV7-9	-	TRBJ2-7	14	CASSLGDSSYEQYF	TGTGCCAGCAGCTTAGGAGACAGCTCCTACGAGCAGTACTTC
few	TRBV7-2	TRBD1	TRBJ2-2	14	CASSDRGRTGELFF	TGTGCCAGCAGCGACAGGGGGCGTACCGGGGAGCTGTTTTTT
few	TRBV25-1	TRBD2	TRBJ2-7	16	CASSEWKTSGSDEQYF	TGTGCCAGCAGTGAATGGAAGACTAGCGGGAGTGACGAGCAGTACTTC
few	TRBV11-2	TRBD2	TRBJ2-3	15	CASGFLGGSPDTQYF	TGTGCCAGCGGTTTTTTGGGCGGGAGCCCAGATACGCAGTATTTT
-	TRBV25-1	-	TRBJ1-2	14	CASSEGAASRGYTF	TGTGCCAGCAGTGAAGGGGCCGCGTCGAGGGGCTACACCTTC
-	TRBV7-3	-	TRBJ2-5	13	CASSSGHQETQYF	TGTGCCAGCAGCAGCGGACATCAAGAGACCCAGTACTTC
-	TRBV11-2	TRBD1	TRBJ2-5	13	CASSLGTGETQYF	TGTGCCAGCAGCTTAGGGACAGGGGAGACCCAGTACTTC
-	TRBV28	TRBD1	TRBJ1-2	14	CASSYSGTVGGYTF	TGTGCCAGCAGTTACTCCGGGACAGTGGGCGGCTACACCTTC
-	TRBV6-6	TRBD2	TRBJ2-7	13	CASSQGLAGPNVF	TGTGCCAGCAGCCAGGGACTAGCGGGCCCAAACGTCTTC
few	TRBV29-1	-	TRBJ2-7	13	CSVVRDEGHEQYF	TGCAGCGTTGTGCGGGATGAGGGCCACGAGCAGTACTTC
many	TRBV7-9	-	TRBJ2-3	12	CASSFQLDTQYF	TGTGCCAGCAGCTTTCAGCTGGATACGCAGTATTTT
-	TRBV11-2	-	TRBJ2-5	13	CASSLREGETQYF	TGTGCCAGCAGCTTACGGGAAGGAGAGACCCAGTACTTC
many	TRBV28	-	TRBJ1-5	14	CASSLLRIGQPQHF	TGTGCCAGCAGTTTATTGAGGATTGGGCAGCCCCAGCATTTT
few	TRBV11-2	-	TRBJ1-2	14	CASSSIGTNYGYTF	TGTGCCAGCAGCTCAATCGGGACTAACTATGGCTACACCTTC
-	TRBV4-2	TRBD2	TRBJ2-3	17	CASSRGLVSLVTDTQYF	TGTGCCAGCAGCCGGGGACTAGTTTCCTTAGTCACAGATACGCAGTATTTT
few	TRBV7-2	-	TRBJ2-5	11	CASSQRETQYF	TGTGCCAGCTCCCAGAGGGAGACCCAGTACTTC
few	TRBV15	-	TRBJ2-2	13	CATSRERAGELFF	TGTGCCACCAGCAGAGAACGGGCCGGGGAGCTGTTTTTT
many	TRBV5-4	TRBD1	TRBJ2-2	15	CASSRGQGTTGELFF	TGTGCCAGCAGCCGGGGACAGGGAACCACCGGGGAGCTGTTTTTT
-	TRBV29-1	-	TRBJ2-5	12	CSSTENQETQYF	TGCAGCTCAACTGAGAACCAAGAGACCCAGTACTTC
-	TRBV28	TRBD1	TRBJ2-7	15	CASTSTGQGNYEQYF	TGTGCCAGCACATCCACGGGACAGGGAAACTACGAGCAGTACTTC
few	TRBV7-6	TRBD2	TRBJ2-7	13	CASSLEWEGVWYF	TGTGCCAGCAGCTTAGAGTGGGAGGGCGTTTGGTACTTC
-	TRBV7-2	-	TRBJ1-2	14	CASSFGLMGYGYTF	TGTGCCAGCAGCTTCGGACTCATGGGCTATGGCTACACCTTC
many	TRBV7-2	-	TRBJ2-3	16	CASSPNMAGSTDTQYF	TGTGCCAGCAGCCCGAATATGGCCGGGAGCACAGATACGCAGTATTTT
-	TRBV25-1	-	TRBJ2-1	15	CASSFRDSAINEQFF	TGTGCCAGCAGTTTCCGGGACTCGGCGATCAATGAGCAGTTCTTC
many	TRBV2	-	TRBJ2-1	14	CASSEGDIYNEQFF	TGTGCCAGCAGTGAAGGGGACATCTACAATGAGCAGTTCTTC
-	TRBV7-8	-	TRBJ2-3	15	CASSPWGSRTDTQYF	TGTGCCAGCAGCCCCTGGGGTTCTCGCACAGATACGCAGTATTTT
-	TRBV28	-	TRBJ2-7	14	CASSWTRSSYEQYF	TGTGCCAGCAGTTGGACAAGAAGCTCCTACGAGCAGTACTTC
-	TRBV7-9	TRBD2	TRBJ2-7	14	CASSLTSGGYEQYF	TGTGCCAGCAGCTTGACTAGCGGGGGCTACGAGCAGTACTTC